The source of this TCR beta chain is a study of blood T cell repertoires in COVID-19. Sequencing used immunoSEQ multiplex PCR; TCRdb keeps in-frame clones, though not all of them. Seen here are 160,000 or so clones, 80% to 90% observed once, and the top ten hold approximately 11%. With 1 base clipped from V and 7 bases from J, the junction kept 10 bases outside the gene matches. This CDR3 is 16 amino acids long. Germline V gene sequence: CDR1 SEHNR, CDR2 FQNEAQ (reference sequence). This receptor was obtained from a human donor in a cohort sampled during active COVID-19. Sample: peripheral blood. V usage is TRBV7-9 and J usage is TRBJ1-2, with TRBD1 matching 9 bases. The CDR3 region has the DNA TGTGCCAGCAGCTTAGTGCCAAGTACAGGGGGCATTGGCTACACCTTC. The encoded protein is CASSLVPSTGGIGYTF.